This T cell receptor beta chain was captured by sequencing in a study of spatial heterogeneity in lung cancer (dated by TCRdb to the late 2010s). A note on the overall study: Beta-chain transcripts were consistently detected in greater numbers than alpha-chain transcripts, which likely reflected higher beta-chain transcript abundance. In the raw uncorrected reads, each unique combination of TCR and UMI appeared more than ten times on average. In non-small cell lung cancer, the study quantitatively compared TCR alpha and beta repertoires across several tumor regions, matched nontumor lung, and blood. TCR repertoire features were related to nonsynonymous mutation counts determined by whole-exome sequencing of tumor tissue. At surgery, over 200 tumor regions, almost 65 matched nontumor lung samples and more than 55 PBMC samples were TCR-sequenced for both alpha and beta chains. Results and caveats for the whole study, not just this receptor: Confirming at a functional level the hypothesis that regional TCRs recognize regional mutations was considered to require additional single-cell paired TCR alpha and beta sequencing.

The intended sense of this specimen's time point label: sample taken at primary tumor resection. The donors were some 76 patients from the lung TRACERx cohort who had early-stage, untreated non-small cell lung cancer. For TCR sequencing, whole RNA was extracted from tumor and nontumor lung tissue, or from cryopreserved PBMC samples, and no cell sorting was done. Only patients for whom sufficient RNA was available from at least two tumor regions were selected for TCR sequencing. Tumor and adjacent nontumor lung specimens were reviewed by a lung pathologist before selection. This clonotype was detected many times. Its antigen remains undetermined. Within one base of it there is no much larger clone, and no base qualities were kept. Within a library made for alpha chains, this beta chain is off target, and its count is uninformative. The library was generated by 5' RACE. Sequencing took place on a NextSeq 500. To allow correction of PCR and sequencing errors, the TCR library protocol tagged every TCR cDNA molecule with a unique molecular identifier. The paper's processing steps were these. Decombinator tools were used for TCR identification, UMI-based error correction and CDR3 extraction. Expanded TCRs were defined as those above a frequency of 2 per 1,000, corresponding to the top 1% of the tumor frequency distribution. Renyi diversity was computed with the R vegan package after each repertoire had been subsampled 100 times to 5,000 TCRs. CDR3 similarity networks were built from amino acid triplet string-kernel similarity, connecting CDR3s with pairwise similarity above 0.82. TCRdb handled the public reads itself, with Q25 trimming in fastp and clone calling in MiXCR, and kept productive beta chains. All rows with the same CDR3 protein become a single entry with the most common DNA and genes. These V and J calls derive from TCRdb rather than the authors' analysis. A total of fewer than 18,000 distinct CDR3 sequences appear in this sample, about 3.6% of them only once. The ten largest clones capture around a tenth of the sample.

CDR1 is given as SGHAT and CDR2 as FQNNGV, both from the germline V gene. There are 13 amino acids in the CDR3, from cysteine to phenylalanine inclusive. CDR3 DNA only is kept here, 39 bases in frame from base 1. V loses 4 bases at its end and J loses 8 bases; junction bases beyond the gene matches: 7. This TCR came from a male donor with early-stage non-small cell lung cancer. The chain links TRBV11-2 with TRBJ1-2; TRBD1 matches 7 bases in the middle. This specimen consisted of normal lung tissue next to the tumor, obtained at surgery. The DNA sequence follows: TGTGCCAGCAGCTCAGACAGGGCGGGAGGCTACACCTTC. This gives the protein CASSSDRAGGYTF.